These 19 T cell receptor beta chains originate from one sample sequenced in a study of beta chain features in type 1 diabetes. Of the isolated RNA, all was reverse transcribed, and so the sequenced material was expressed TCRB transcripts. Clones were sequenced by immunoSEQ multiplex PCR, and TCRdb holds only the in-frame ones, with some missing. The sample holds roughly 250,000 clones, around 68% seen once. The sample taken for sequencing was naive CD4+ T cells from blood. The receptors originated from a man aged 25 to 40 in good health.

The chain links TRBV5-6 to TRBJ2-1; possible D gene TRBD1, 6 bases. The CDR3 extends over 14 amino acids. CDR1 is SGHDT, CDR2 YYEEEE, per germline. The germline V and J ends were trimmed by 4 bases and 1 base, with 9 bases remaining between them. The CDR3: CASSRGQSYNEQFF. The CDR3 DNA follows: TGTGCCAGCAGCCGCGGACAGTCCTACAATGAGCAGTTCTTC.

The chain recombines TRBV7-9 with TRBJ2-3, with a possible D match to TRBD1 (6 bases). The CDR3 spans 14 residues. The V end was cut by 5 bases, the J end by 5 bases, with 14 bases between. Germline V gives CDR1 SEHNR, CDR2 FQNEAQ (reference sequence). The DNA for the CDR3 is TGTGCCAGCAGCACCAAAGACAGGAAAGATACGCAGTATTTT. This gives the protein CASSTKDRKDTQYF.

The chain links TRBV27 to TRBJ1-6; no clear D gene. V was cut by 1 base and J by 6 bases, with 10 bases left in between. CDR3 length equals 15 residues. Germline-derived CDR1 and CDR2 are MNHEY and SMNVEV (reference sequence). The CDR3 is CASSLFVGGNSPLHF. The CDR3, as DNA: TGTGCCAGCAGTTTATTCGTCGGAGGTAATTCACCCCTCCACTTT.

This chain uses TRBV30 with TRBJ2-7; D gene unclear. The germline V gene has CDR1 GTSNPN and CDR2 SVGIG (reference sequence). The CDR3 runs 13 residues. V was trimmed by 3 bases and J by 0 bases, leaving 9 bases between them. The DNA for the CDR3 is TGTGCCTGGAGGACCGCCAGCTCCTACGAGCAGTACTTC. Translating gives CAWRTASSYEQYF.

This clone was counted between two and nine times. The rearrangement links TRBV28 to TRBJ2-1; D may be TRBD2 (5 bases). This CDR3 is built from 16 residues. Germline V gene data show CDR1 as MDHEN and CDR2 as SYDVKM. Between the trimmed V and J ends, which lost 5 bases and 5 bases, there was a span of 19 bases. CDR3 coding DNA: TGTGCCAGCAGTGCCGGATCTGGAGGCTACCACAATGAGCAGTTCTTC. Translating gives CASSAGSGGYHNEQFF.

The rearrangement links TRBV7-9 to TRBJ2-1; no clear D gene. V was cut by 1 base and J by 0 bases, with 7 bases left in between. The CDR3 has 15 residues. Germline CDR1 SEHNR, CDR2 FQNEAQ (reference sequence). CDR3 residues: CASSLGVSSYNEQFF. CDR3 bases: TGTGCCAGCAGCTTAGGCGTAAGCTCCTACAATGAGCAGTTCTTC.

Written as DNA, the CDR3 is TGCGCCAGCAGCAAGCTTAGCGCAGATACGCAGTATTTT. It codes for CASSKLSADTQYF. The rearrangement links TRBV5-1 to TRBJ2-3; D is possibly TRBD2 (5 bases). Trimming stripped 4 bases from V and 4 bases from J, with 10 bases between. From germline, CDR1 is SGHRS and CDR2 YFSETQ. The CDR3 is 13 residues long.

The V call is TRBV7-2, the J call TRBJ2-1; 7 nucleotides agree with TRBD2. The CDR3 spans 15 residues. Germline V gene lookup returns CDR1 SGHTA and CDR2 FQGNSA. V dropped 9 bases and J dropped 5; count of bases not matched to a gene: 13. The CDR3 protein is CASTASGLGHNEQFF. The CDR3 region has the DNA TGTGCCAGTACCGCCTCAGGACTAGGCCACAATGAGCAGTTCTTC. The entire variable domain, with the rest obtained from reference TRBV7-2 and TRBJ2-1, is as follows: GAGVSQSPSNKVTEKGKDVELRCDPISGHTALYWYRQSLGQGLEFLIYFQGNSAPDKSGLPSDRFSAERTGGSVSTLTIQRTQQEDSAVYLCASTASGLGHNEQFFGPGTRLTVL.

This clone has a handful of counts. V is TRBV13 and J is TRBJ2-7, with 11 bases identical to TRBD1. The CDR3 has 14 residues. The V gene's germline CDR1 is PRHDT and CDR2 FYEKMQ (reference sequence). Unmatched junction bases numbered 7, after V lost 7 bases and J lost 5 bases. The CDR3 nucleotides read TGTGCCAGCACCTGGACAGGGGGCAGGAACGAGCAGTACTTC. The encoded protein is CASTWTGGRNEQYF.

The sample holds a few counts of this clone. The genes are TRBV30 and TRBJ1-4; D gene unclear. V lost 3 bases to trimming and J lost 0 bases, with 2 bases between them. Per the germline V gene, CDR1 is GTSNPN and CDR2 is SVGIG (reference sequence). The CDR3 totals 12 residues. The CDR3 nucleotides are TGTGCCTGGAGGGCAACTAATGAAAAACTGTTTTTT. It translates to CAWRATNEKLFF.

This rearrangement joins TRBV30 to TRBJ2-7, with D perhaps TRBD1 or TRBD2 (5 bases each). The CDR3 runs 11 residues. The V end lost 2 bases, the J end lost 5 bases, and 7 bases lay between the germline ends. Germline CDR1 and CDR2: GTSNPN and SVGIG (reference sequence). The CDR3 DNA follows: TGTGCCTGGAGTAGAGGGGACGAGCAGTACTTC. Its protein is CAWSRGDEQYF.

This clone was picked up a small number of times. J is TRBJ1-4 and V is TRBV7-9, with a weak D call TRBD1 (5 bases). Per the germline V gene, CDR1 is SEHNR and CDR2 is FQNEAQ (reference sequence). Trimming left V 5 bases short and J 4 bases short, with 11 bases between. The CDR3 is made up of 14 amino acids. The CDR3 nucleotides read TGTGCCAGCAGCAGTACGGGGGATAATGAAAAACTGTTTTTT. It specifies CASSSTGDNEKLFF. Filled out from reference TRBV7-9 and TRBJ1-4, the complete variable domain reads DTGVSQNPRHKITKRGQNVTFRCDPISEHNRLYWYRQTLGQGPEFLTYFQNEAQLEKSRLLSDRFSAERPKGSFSTLEIQRTEQGDSAMYLCASSSTGDNEKLFFGSGTQLSVL.

The CDR3, as DNA: TGTGCCAGCAGCCCAACACAGGGAAGCTCCTACAATGAGCAGTTCTTC. Residues: CASSPTQGSSYNEQFF. This rearrangement joins TRBV7-9 to TRBJ2-1; possibly TRBD1 for D (6 bases). Trimming took 5 bases from V and 0 from J, leaving 14 bases between them. Germline CDR1 is SEHNR and CDR2 is FQNEAQ (reference sequence). The CDR3 totals 16 residues.

This clone was seen a single time. The chain combines TRBV30 with TRBJ2-2; D is possibly TRBD1 (6 bases). Trimming shortened V by 2 bases and J by 3 bases, and 10 bases separated the two germline ends. The germline V gene encodes CDR1 GTSNPN and CDR2 SVGIG (reference sequence). CDR3 size: 14 residues. The CDR3 loop is CAWSQGLHTGELFF. The CDR3 DNA is TGTGCCTGGAGTCAGGGGCTTCACACCGGGGAGCTGTTTTTT. The full variable domain, its missing parts supplied by reference TRBV30 and TRBJ2-2, is SQTIHQWPATLVQPVGSPLSLECTVEGTSNPNLYWYRQAAGRGLQLLFYSVGIGQISSEVPQNLSASRPQDRQFILSSKKLLLSDSGFYLCAWSQGLHTGELFFGEGSRLTVL.

The CDR3: CAWSARAASGGYTF. The CDR3 nucleotides read TGTGCCTGGAGTGCTCGGGCCGCAAGTGGAGGCTACACCTTC. V and J are TRBV30 and TRBJ1-2; D call uncertain. V dropped 1 base and J dropped 8 bases, with 17 bases sitting between them. Germline CDR1 GTSNPN, CDR2 SVGIG (reference sequence). This CDR3 is 14 amino acids long.

The chain has TRBV25-1 and TRBJ2-7; D remains ambiguous. Germline CDR1 MGHDK, CDR2 SYGVNS. CDR3 length: 11 residues. V was clipped by 5 bases and J by 4 bases, with 6 bases between them. The CDR3 protein is CASSFGYEQYF. CDR3 DNA sequence: TGTGCCAGCAGTTTCGGATACGAGCAGTACTTC.

The chain uses TRBV15 and TRBJ2-6, with 11 bases matching TRBD2. Germline assignment: CDR1 LNHNV and CDR2 YYDKDF (reference sequence). V was pared by 9 bases and J by 4 bases, with 11 bases of the junction left unmatched. The CDR3 length is 17 residues. The CDR3 reads CATKGTSGAAGANVLTF. The CDR3 bases are TGTGCCACAAAGGGGACTAGCGGAGCGGCGGGGGCCAACGTCCTGACTTTC.

This chain joins TRBV4-3 and TRBJ1-5; D unresolved. The germline V gene has CDR1 LGHNA and CDR2 YSLEER. The CDR3 has 14 amino acids. Trimming shortened V by 0 bases and J by 1 base, and 4 bases separated the two germline ends. As DNA, the CDR3 is TGCGCCAGCAGCCAAGAAGTGAGCAATCAGCCCCAGCATTTT. Translation gives CASSQEVSNQPQHF.

This clone was detected once. The CDR3 bases are TGTGCCAGCAGTCCTCCCGGACAGGGGCATAATTCACCCCTCCACTTT. Amino acids: CASSPPGQGHNSPLHF. The chain is built from TRBV2 and TRBJ1-6, with TRBD1 matching over 9 bases. Germline V gene lookup returns CDR1 SNHLY and CDR2 FYNNEI. The J segment lost 5 bases and the V segment lost 5 bases, leaving 7 bases of the junction unmatched. The CDR3 has 16 residues.